One sample yielded the 20 T cell receptor beta chains listed below, sequenced in a study of vaccination effects on CD4 cells after COVID-19 (dated by TCRdb to 2022 to 2024). Their recognized antigens are unknown. Preparation of the library involved the immunoSEQ multiplex PCR assay. TCRdb stores this immuneACCESS table with in-frame sequences only. Part of the clones is absent; in the studies checked, under half of the shortfall reflects unresolved V genes, and no reason is known for the rest. Here the sample has around 83,000 clones; 60% to 80% occur a single time. 1.5% to 2% of the sample is held by the ten biggest clonotypes. To identify antigen-specific CD4+ T cell clonotypes by their expansion, the ViraFEST assay first stimulated PBMC with viral peptide pools and then applied TCR sequencing. After 10 to 11 days of culture, CD4+ T cells were isolated with the EasySep CD4+ T cell isolation kit.

Here the sequenced sample was CD4+ T cells from PBMCs cultured with HCoV-229E spike peptides, taken before COVID-19 vaccination. The cell subset or site label on this specimen signifies: HCoV-229E spike overlapping peptide pool stimulation. The receptor set was obtained from a human donor who received a COVID-19 vaccine.

This chain joins TRBV7-2 and TRBJ2-2; TRBD2 aligns across 13 bases. The CDR3 has 18 residues. V trimming: 5 bases; J trimming: 0 bases; junction bases outside the gene matches: 6. Germline V CDR1 and CDR2: SGHTA, FQGNSA. CDR3 region: CASSPKTSGGSNTGELFF. Here the CDR3 DNA reads TGTGCCAGCAGCCCGAAGACTAGCGGGGGGTCGAACACCGGGGAGCTGTTTTTT.

The CDR3 loop is CASSYAGVETQYF. DNA of the CDR3: TGTGCCAGCAGTTATGCGGGGGTGGAGACCCAGTACTTC. The chain has TRBV6-2 or TRBV6-3 and TRBJ2-5; 7 bases fit TRBD2. CDR1 and CDR2 (germline): MNHEY, SVGEGT. After removal of 3 bases from V and 5 bases from J, the junction contained 3 bases not matched to a gene. This CDR3 spans 13 amino acids.

This clone is a singleton in its sample. The chain is built from TRBV6-6 and TRBJ2-5, with D perhaps TRBD1 (6 bases). The CDR3 length is 14 residues. V shed 2 bases and J shed 1 base, with 8 bases lying between them. Per germline, CDR1 MNHNY and CDR2 SVGAGI (reference sequence). CDR3 loop: CASSYRQAQETQYF. The CDR3 DNA follows: TGTGCCAGCAGTTACCGACAGGCCCAAGAGACCCAGTACTTC.

The rearrangement links TRBV11-1 to TRBJ2-5; 9 bases map to TRBD1. From germline, CDR1 is SGHAT and CDR2 FQDESV (reference sequence). V dropped 5 bases and J dropped 5; count of bases not matched to a gene: 9. The CDR3 has 15 residues. Here the CDR3 reads CASSAGQGLRETQYF. As DNA, the CDR3 is TGTGCCAGCAGCGCAGGACAGGGGCTGAGGGAGACCCAGTACTTC. The full variable domain, its missing parts supplied by reference TRBV11-1 and TRBJ2-5, is EAEVAQSPRYKITEKSQAVAFWCDPISGHATLYWYRQILGQGPELLVQFQDESVVDDSQLPKDRFSAERLKGVDSTLKIQPAELGDSAMYLCASSAGQGLRETQYFGPGTRLLVL.

The V gene is TRBV5-1, the J gene TRBJ2-5; D call uncertain. Germline V gene sequence: CDR1 SGHRS, CDR2 YFSETQ. This CDR3 has 15 amino acids. Trimming pared 0 bases from V and 1 base from J, leaving 10 bases between. The CDR3 region is CASSLGRVPQETQYF. CDR3 bases: TGCGCCAGCAGCTTGGGACGGGTACCCCAAGAGACCCAGTACTTC.

J is TRBJ1-1 and V is TRBV5-8; 10 nucleotides agree with TRBD1. The CDR3 contains 17 residues. The germline CDR1 and CDR2 sequences are SGHTS and YDEGEE. Unmatched junction bases numbered 17, after V lost 8 bases and J lost 4 bases. CDR3 nucleotide sequence: TGTGCCAGTCCGCTCTGGGACAGGGGACCCGAGGGCACTGAAGCTTTCTTT. It encodes CASPLWDRGPEGTEAFF.

The gene calls are TRBV14 and TRBJ2-2, with D uncertain. Germline CDR1 reads SGHDN; CDR2 reads FVKESK. The germline V and J ends were trimmed by 5 bases and 2 bases, with 15 bases remaining between them. The CDR3 covers 16 residues. Written as DNA, the CDR3 is TGTGCCAGCAGCTCAGTCCCAGCAGAAAACACCGGGGAGCTGTTTTTT. Protein: CASSSVPAENTGELFF.

This chain joins TRBV6-5 and TRBJ2-5; either TRBD1 or TRBD2 may fit D (5 bases each). This CDR3 is 13 amino acids long. With 8 bases removed from V and 2 bases from J, the gap between germline ends came to 12 bases. Looked up from germline, CDR1 is MNHEY and CDR2 is SVGAGI. This chain's CDR3 is CASLRDVQETQYF. The CDR3 DNA sequence: TGTGCCAGCCTCCGGGACGTACAAGAGACCCAGTACTTC.

The chain has TRBV18 and TRBJ1-3; D is undetermined. The germline gives CDR1 KGHSH, CDR2 LQKENI. V was pared by 3 bases and J by 0 bases, with 9 bases between. The CDR3 runs to 15 residues. CDR3 nucleotide sequence: TGTGCCAGCTCACCGGAAGCAGGCTCTGGAAACACCATATATTTT. It encodes CASSPEAGSGNTIYF.

There are a few counts of this clone. V usage is TRBV10-3 and J usage is TRBJ1-6; no definite D call. Germline loops: CDR1 ENHRY, CDR2 SYGVKD. The CDR3 has 12 amino acids. Trimming pared 6 bases from V and 7 bases from J, leaving 7 bases between. The DNA of the CDR3 is TGTGCCATCAGCACCGGAAATTCACCCCTCCACTTT. Translating it yields CAISTGNSPLHF.

The chain carries TRBV9 and TRBJ1-3; D may be TRBD1 (5 bases). Germline CDR1 is SGDLS and CDR2 is YYNGEE. The CDR3 spans 16 residues. The germline V and J ends were trimmed by 0 bases and 0 bases, with 10 bases remaining between them. The CDR3 DNA sequence: TGTGCCAGCAGCGTAGCTCGGGGGGACTCTGGAAACACCATATATTTT. Translated, it gives CASSVARGDSGNTIYF.

The rearrangement uses TRBV2 and TRBJ1-1; possibly TRBD1 for D (5 bases). CDR3 size: 15 residues. Germline CDR1 reads SNHLY; CDR2 reads FYNNEI. V lost 2 bases to trimming and J lost 1 base, with 11 bases between them. CDR3 sequence (DNA): TGTGCCAGCAGTGAATTTCAGGGCGAGAACACTGAAGCTTTCTTT. Encoded protein: CASSEFQGENTEAFF.

The chain links TRBV20-1 to TRBJ2-5; perhaps D is TRBD1 or TRBD2 (5 bases each). Trimming cost V 3 bases and J 5 bases, with 13 bases left between them. CDR3 length: 13 amino acids. Germline CDR1 reads DFQATT; CDR2 reads SNEGSKA (reference sequence). CDR3 loop: CSASSGTTETQYF. CDR3 bases: TGCAGTGCTAGTAGTGGGACGACGGAGACCCAGTACTTC.

The gene calls are TRBV19 and TRBJ2-1; D might be TRBD1 (6 bases). The ends were cut back, 5 bases at V and 4 bases at J, with 18 bases in the middle. CDR1 is LNHDA and CDR2 is SQIVND in the germline V gene (reference sequence). The CDR3 sequence is 16 residues long. CDR3 nucleotides: TGTGCCAGTAGTCTGTTTTCAGGGGCTCAATACAATGAGCAGTTCTTC. Encoded protein: CASSLFSGAQYNEQFF.

The rearrangement uses TRBV5-1 and TRBJ2-1; the D gene is possibly TRBD2 (6 bases). The CDR3 has 13 amino acids. The V and J ends lost 5 bases and 4 bases respectively, with 10 bases between them. CDR1 is SGHRS and CDR2 is YFSETQ in the germline V gene. CDR3 DNA: TGCGCCAGCAGAATCCGGGAGTACAATGAGCAGTTCTTC. It specifies CASRIREYNEQFF.

The V call is TRBV3-1 (or the pseudogene TRBV3-2), the J call TRBJ1-2; tentatively, D is TRBD1 (5 bases). The CDR3 length is 18 residues. Trimming took off 3 bases at V and 3 bases at J, with 23 bases between the two ends. Germline V lookup: CDR1 LGHDT, CDR2 YNNKEL (reference sequence). CDR3 coding DNA: TGTGCCAGCAGCCAGAGCGATCGGGGCGCATTCGCGGACTATGGCTACACCTTC. The encoded protein is CASSQSDRGAFADYGYTF.

V usage is TRBV2 and J usage is TRBJ2-7; 8 bases are a match to TRBD1. The germline V gene encodes CDR1 SNHLY and CDR2 FYNNEI. V gave up 7 bases and J gave up 4 bases; unmatched junction bases: 9. The CDR3 spans 14 residues. In nucleotides, the CDR3 is TGTGCCAGCACCCTGGGGACAGGAGCTTACGAGCAGTACGTC. Translating gives CASTLGTGAYEQYV.

This chain joins TRBV25-1 and TRBJ1-3; D is perhaps TRBD1 (5 bases). Germline CDR1 is MGHDK and CDR2 is SYGVNS. Deletions cut 10 bases from V and 1 base from J, with 14 bases between. The CDR3 spans 14 residues. The CDR3 here is CATRDRLSGNTIYF. CDR3 DNA: TGTGCCACAAGAGACAGATTGTCTGGAAACACCATATATTTT.

The V call is TRBV24-1, the J call TRBJ1-5; D might be TRBD1 (6 bases). This CDR3 comprises 15 residues. In germline, CDR1 is KGHDR, CDR2 SFDVKD. Deletions cut 7 bases from V and 0 bases from J, with 12 bases between. The CDR3: CATSPGQYSNQPQHF. In nucleotides, the CDR3 is TGTGCCACCAGCCCTGGACAGTATAGCAATCAGCCCCAGCATTTT.

The chain links TRBV30 to TRBJ2-2; D possibly corresponds to TRBD1 (6 bases). Deletions cut 6 bases from V and 4 bases from J, with 15 bases between. There are 14 residues in the CDR3. CDR1 is GTSNPN, CDR2 SVGIG, per germline (reference sequence). The CDR3 DNA is TGTGCCTGTCTTTCAGCAGGGGCCACCGGGGAGCTGTTTTTT. Amino acids: CACLSAGATGELFF.